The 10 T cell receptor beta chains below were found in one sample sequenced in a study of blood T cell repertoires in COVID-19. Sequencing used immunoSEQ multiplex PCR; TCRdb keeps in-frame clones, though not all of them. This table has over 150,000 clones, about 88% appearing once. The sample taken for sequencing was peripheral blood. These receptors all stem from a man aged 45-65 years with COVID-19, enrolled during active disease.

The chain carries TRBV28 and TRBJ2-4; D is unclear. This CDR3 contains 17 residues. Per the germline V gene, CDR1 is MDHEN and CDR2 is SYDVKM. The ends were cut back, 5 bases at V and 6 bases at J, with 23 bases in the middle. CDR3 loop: CASSPPEVSTVLNIQYF. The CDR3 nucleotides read TGTGCCAGCAGTCCCCCCGAAGTCTCTACGGTCCTAAACATTCAGTACTTC.

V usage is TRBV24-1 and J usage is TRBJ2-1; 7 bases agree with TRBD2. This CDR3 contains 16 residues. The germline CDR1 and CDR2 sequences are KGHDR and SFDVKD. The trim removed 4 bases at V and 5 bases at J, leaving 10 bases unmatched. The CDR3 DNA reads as TGTGCCACCAGTGAGGGGGGACTACTGAACGACAATGAGCAGTTCTTC. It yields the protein CATSEGGLLNDNEQFF.

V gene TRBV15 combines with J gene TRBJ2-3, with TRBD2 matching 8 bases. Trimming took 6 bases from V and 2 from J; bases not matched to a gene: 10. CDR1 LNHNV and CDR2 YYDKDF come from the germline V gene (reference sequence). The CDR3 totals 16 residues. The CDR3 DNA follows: TGTGCCACCAGGGGAGGACTAGCAGTATTCACAGATACGCAGTATTTT. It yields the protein CATRGGLAVFTDTQYF. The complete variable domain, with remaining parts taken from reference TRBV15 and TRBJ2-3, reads DAMVIQNPRYQVTQFGKPVTLSCSQTLNHNVMYWYQQKSSQAPKLLFHYYDKDFNNEADTPDNFQSRRPNTSFCFLDIRSPGLGDTAMYLCATRGGLAVFTDTQYFGPGTRLTVL.

The chain's CDR3 is CASSLSGTPYNEQFF. The CDR3 DNA reads as TGTGCCAGCAGTTTATCGGGGACTCCTTACAATGAGCAGTTCTTC. The J gene is TRBJ2-1, the V gene TRBV27, with a weak D call TRBD2 (6 bases). Germline CDR1 is MNHEY and CDR2 is SMNVEV (reference sequence). CDR3 length: 15 residues. Trimming stripped 0 bases from V and 4 bases from J, with 10 bases between.

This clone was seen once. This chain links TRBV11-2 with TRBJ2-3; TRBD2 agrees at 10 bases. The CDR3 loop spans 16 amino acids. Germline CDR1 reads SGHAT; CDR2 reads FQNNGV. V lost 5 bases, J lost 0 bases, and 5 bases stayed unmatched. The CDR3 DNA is TGTGCCAGCAGCCTCCGGACTAGCGGTAGCACAGATACGCAGTATTTT. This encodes CASSLRTSGSTDTQYF.

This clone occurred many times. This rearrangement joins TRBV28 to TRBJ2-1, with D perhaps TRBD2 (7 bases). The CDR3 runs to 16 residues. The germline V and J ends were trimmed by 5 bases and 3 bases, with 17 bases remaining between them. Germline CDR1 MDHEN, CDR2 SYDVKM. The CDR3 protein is CASSTHRGGRYNEQFF. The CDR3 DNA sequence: TGTGCCAGCAGTACCCACCGCGGGGGCCGCTACAATGAGCAGTTCTTC.

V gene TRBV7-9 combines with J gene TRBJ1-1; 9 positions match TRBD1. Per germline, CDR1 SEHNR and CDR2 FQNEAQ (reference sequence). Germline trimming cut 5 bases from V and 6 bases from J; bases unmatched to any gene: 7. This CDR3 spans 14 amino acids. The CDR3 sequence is CASSPGTGWAEAFF. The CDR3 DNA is TGTGCCAGCAGCCCCGGGACAGGGTGGGCTGAAGCTTTCTTT.

CDR3 DNA: TGTGCCAGCAGCTTAGGGACTAGCGGGGCCACAGATACGCAGTATTTT. This sequence encodes CASSLGTSGATDTQYF. This sequence joins TRBV5-4 and TRBJ2-3, with TRBD2 matching 13 bases. Per the germline V gene, CDR1 is SGHNT and CDR2 is YYREEE (reference sequence). CDR3 length equals 16 residues. Trimming removed 2 bases from V and 2 bases from J; junction bases left unmatched: 2.

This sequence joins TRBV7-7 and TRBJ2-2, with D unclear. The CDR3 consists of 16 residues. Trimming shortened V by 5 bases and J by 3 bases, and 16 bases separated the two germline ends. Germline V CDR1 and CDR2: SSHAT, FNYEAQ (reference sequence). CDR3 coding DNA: TGTGCCAGCAGCCGCGGAGCCCGTATTGACACCGGGGAGCTGTTTTTT. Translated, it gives CASSRGARIDTGELFF.

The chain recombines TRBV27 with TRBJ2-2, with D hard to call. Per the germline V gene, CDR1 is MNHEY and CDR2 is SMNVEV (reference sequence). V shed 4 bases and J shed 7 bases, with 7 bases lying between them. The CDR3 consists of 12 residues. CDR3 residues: CASSYRYGELFF. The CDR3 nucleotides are TGTGCCAGCAGTTATCGGTACGGGGAGCTGTTTTTT.